These 17 T cell receptor beta chains came from one sample sequenced in a study of T-cell memory formation after mild COVID-19. TCRdb re-called the 5' RACE reads with MiXCR, one entry per CDR3 protein. The table lists more than 75,000 distinct CDR3 sequences, 25% of them singletons. The sample was PBMCs or a T cell subset sorted from them (not recorded which). The source is a man younger than 35 who had mild COVID-19 (a few samples of this study predate the infection). Cell type and time point are not known.

The gene calls are TRBV7-6 and TRBJ2-1; tentatively, D is TRBD1 (6 bases). Germline V CDR1 and CDR2: SGHVS, FNYEAQ. Trimming stripped 1 base from V and 9 bases from J, with 16 bases between. This CDR3 has 15 amino acids. DNA for the CDR3: TGTGCCAGCAGCTTAGACCCTGGGGGCCTAAGTGAGCAGTTCTTC. Protein product: CASSLDPGGLSEQFF.

In regard to this clonotype: At one end, the junction sequence differs from germline, possibly due to a read error. This sequence joins TRBV7-9 and TRBJ1-2; D gene unclear. Germline CDR1 and CDR2: SEHNR and FQNEAQ (reference sequence). The CDR3 totals 11 residues. The chain's CDR3 is CASSLVPIGAF. The CDR3 region has the DNA TGTGCCAGCAGCTTAGTCCCAATAGGTGCCTTC.

The chain links TRBV6-5 to TRBJ2-1; the D gene is possibly TRBD2 (6 bases). V shed 6 bases and J shed 7 bases, with 13 bases lying between them. Germline V gene lookup returns CDR1 MNHEY and CDR2 SVGAGI. CDR3 length equals 13 residues. CDR3 DNA: TGTGCCAGCAGCCCGGGACTTAGGAATGAGCAGTTCTTC. Its translation is CASSPGLRNEQFF.

The chain employs TRBV29-1 and TRBJ2-1; D might be TRBD2 (5 bases). Per germline, CDR1 SQVTM and CDR2 ANQGSEA. Trimming took 7 bases from V and 3 from J, leaving 19 bases between them. The CDR3 covers 15 residues. The CDR3 sequence: CSANGGQRSYNEQFF. For the CDR3, the DNA is TGCAGCGCCAATGGCGGGCAGAGAAGCTACAATGAGCAGTTCTTC.

This clonotype has only a few counts. The gene calls are TRBV3-1 and TRBJ2-1; TRBD2 matches 13 bases. This CDR3 has 21 amino acids. V shed 0 bases, J shed 5 bases, and the junction held 16 bases outside the gene matches. CDR1 and CDR2 (germline): LGHDT, YNNKEL (reference sequence). CDR3 nucleotides: TGTGCCAGCAGCCAAGAACCGGGACTAGCGGGGCCTGCCCGGGGGCACAATGAGCAGTTCTTC. Encoded protein: CASSQEPGLAGPARGHNEQFF.

The V and J genes are TRBV28 and TRBJ1-4; TRBD1 aligns across 7 bases. This CDR3 is built from 16 residues. Per the germline V gene, CDR1 is MDHEN and CDR2 is SYDVKM. The V segment lost 6 bases and the J segment 8 bases; nucleotides outside the gene matches: 15. The CDR3 loop is CASSPRDREGEEKLFF. For the CDR3, the DNA is TGTGCCAGCAGCCCCCGAGACAGGGAAGGAGAAGAAAAACTGTTTTTT.

V and J are TRBV6-5 and TRBJ2-7; maybe TRBD1 (6 bases). The V end lost 8 bases, the J end lost 0 bases, and 14 bases lay between the germline ends. This CDR3 comprises 14 residues. Germline V gene data show CDR1 as MNHEY and CDR2 as SVGAGI. The CDR3 sequence is CASSHRASSYEQYF. The CDR3 DNA follows: TGTGCCAGCTCCCACAGGGCCAGCTCCTACGAGCAGTACTTC.

Here the CDR3 reads CSAGNSGNTIYF. The CDR3 coding sequence is TGCAGTGCTGGAAACTCTGGAAACACCATATATTTT. This chain uses TRBV20-1 with TRBJ1-3; D not certain. Trimming pared 5 bases from V and 0 bases from J, leaving 5 bases between. CDR3 length: 12 residues. CDR1 DFQATT and CDR2 SNEGSKA come from the germline V gene (reference sequence).

This chain uses TRBV6-2 or TRBV6-3 with TRBJ2-3; D ambiguous. Trimming pared 6 bases from V and 6 bases from J, leaving 13 bases between. Germline V gene data show CDR1 as MNHEY and CDR2 as SVGEGT. This CDR3 is built from 13 residues. The CDR3 bases are TGTGCCAGCAGCTACGCAGCATGGGATACGCAGTATTTT. Protein product: CASSYAAWDTQYF.

The chain employs TRBV29-1 and TRBJ1-1; maybe TRBD1 (5 bases). Germline V gives CDR1 SQVTM, CDR2 ANQGSEA. The CDR3 is 13 amino acids. With 3 bases removed from V and 0 bases from J, the gap between germline ends came to 8 bases. The CDR3 loop reads CSVEEGLNTEAFF. DNA for the CDR3: TGCAGCGTTGAGGAGGGGTTGAACACTGAAGCTTTCTTT.

This clonotype has only a few counts. The rearrangement links TRBV7-9 to TRBJ2-5; either TRBD1 or TRBD2 may fit D (5 bases each). V was cut by 7 bases and J by 4 bases, with 13 bases left in between. The CDR3 sequence is 13 residues long. CDR1 is SEHNR, CDR2 FQNEAQ, per germline (reference sequence). CDR3 residues: CASTGAPIETQYF. The DNA of the CDR3 is TGTGCCAGCACCGGGGCCCCCATAGAGACCCAGTACTTC.

The chain joins TRBV11-2 to TRBJ1-6, with D maybe TRBD1 (6 bases). This CDR3 is 15 amino acids long. Trimming cost V 5 bases and J 8 bases, with 16 bases left between them. The V gene's germline CDR1 is SGHAT and CDR2 FQNNGV. The CDR3 DNA follows: TGTGCCAGCAGCCCCTACCGGGACAATTATTCACCCCTCCACTTT. Amino acids: CASSPYRDNYSPLHF.

This clonotype has a handful of counts. The gene calls are TRBV30 and TRBJ1-5; D unclear. Germline V gene lookup returns CDR1 GTSNPN and CDR2 SVGIG (reference sequence). The CDR3 contains 12 residues. Trimming shortened V by 1 base and J by 9 bases, and 10 bases separated the two germline ends. CDR3 loop: CAWSEGSPPQHF. The CDR3 nucleotides are TGTGCCTGGAGTGAGGGATCTCCGCCCCAGCATTTT.

The rearrangement joins TRBV5-1 to TRBJ2-7; a possible D gene is TRBD1 (5 bases). CDR3 length: 14 residues. V was trimmed by 0 bases and J by 4 bases, leaving 11 bases between them. Per germline, CDR1 SGHRS and CDR2 YFSETQ. CDR3 loop: CASSLEGVGYEQYV. CDR3 sequence (DNA): TGCGCCAGCAGCTTGGAAGGGGTTGGGTACGAGCAGTACGTC.

Only a few counts were recorded for this clonotype. One end of the junction does not line up with germline, which may come from a read error. The chain has TRBV19 and TRBJ1-1; 8 nucleotides align to TRBD1. The V gene's germline CDR1 is LNHDA and CDR2 SQIVND (reference sequence). CDR3 length equals 12 residues. CDR3 residues: CASRTGVTEVFF. DNA of the CDR3: TGTGCCAGTAGGACAGGGGTCACTGAAGTTTTCTTT.

The chain carries TRBV4-3 and TRBJ2-6; weak D call: TRBD1 (5 bases). The V end lost 2 bases, the J end lost 2 bases, and 13 bases lay between the germline ends. Germline V gene sequence: CDR1 LGHNA, CDR2 YSLEER. The CDR3 has 17 residues. CDR3 DNA: TGCGCCAGCAGCCAACGTACCCAGGGTCCTGGGGCCAACGTCCTGACTTTC. Translation gives CASSQRTQGPGANVLTF.

The chain has TRBV12-3 or TRBV12-4 and TRBJ1-2, with a possible D match to TRBD1 (6 bases). V lost 7 bases to trimming and J lost 7 bases, with 10 bases between them. The length of the CDR3 is 11 residues. CDR3 in DNA: TGTGCCAGCACCAAGGGGGGTGGCTACACCTTC. Residues: CASTKGGGYTF.